The source of this T cell receptor (beta chain) is a study of identical twins. Trimming took 0 bases from V and 0 from J, leaving 15 bases between them. There are 17 residues in the CDR3. Germline V gives CDR1 LGHNA, CDR2 YNFKEQ. This clonotype has at least ten counts. A single record per CDR3 protein comes from TCRdb applying MiXCR to the 5' RACE reads. The table includes 1.5 million to 2 million distinct CDR3 sequences, 32% detected once. The sequence was collected from a newborn girl in good health. The chain couples TRBV4-2 to TRBJ2-7, with D possibly matching TRBD2 (6 bases). The sequenced material came from cord blood. CDR3 residues: CASSQDGTSLSSYEQYF. CDR3 coding DNA: TGTGCCAGCAGCCAAGATGGTACTAGCCTTAGCTCCTACGAGCAGTACTTC.